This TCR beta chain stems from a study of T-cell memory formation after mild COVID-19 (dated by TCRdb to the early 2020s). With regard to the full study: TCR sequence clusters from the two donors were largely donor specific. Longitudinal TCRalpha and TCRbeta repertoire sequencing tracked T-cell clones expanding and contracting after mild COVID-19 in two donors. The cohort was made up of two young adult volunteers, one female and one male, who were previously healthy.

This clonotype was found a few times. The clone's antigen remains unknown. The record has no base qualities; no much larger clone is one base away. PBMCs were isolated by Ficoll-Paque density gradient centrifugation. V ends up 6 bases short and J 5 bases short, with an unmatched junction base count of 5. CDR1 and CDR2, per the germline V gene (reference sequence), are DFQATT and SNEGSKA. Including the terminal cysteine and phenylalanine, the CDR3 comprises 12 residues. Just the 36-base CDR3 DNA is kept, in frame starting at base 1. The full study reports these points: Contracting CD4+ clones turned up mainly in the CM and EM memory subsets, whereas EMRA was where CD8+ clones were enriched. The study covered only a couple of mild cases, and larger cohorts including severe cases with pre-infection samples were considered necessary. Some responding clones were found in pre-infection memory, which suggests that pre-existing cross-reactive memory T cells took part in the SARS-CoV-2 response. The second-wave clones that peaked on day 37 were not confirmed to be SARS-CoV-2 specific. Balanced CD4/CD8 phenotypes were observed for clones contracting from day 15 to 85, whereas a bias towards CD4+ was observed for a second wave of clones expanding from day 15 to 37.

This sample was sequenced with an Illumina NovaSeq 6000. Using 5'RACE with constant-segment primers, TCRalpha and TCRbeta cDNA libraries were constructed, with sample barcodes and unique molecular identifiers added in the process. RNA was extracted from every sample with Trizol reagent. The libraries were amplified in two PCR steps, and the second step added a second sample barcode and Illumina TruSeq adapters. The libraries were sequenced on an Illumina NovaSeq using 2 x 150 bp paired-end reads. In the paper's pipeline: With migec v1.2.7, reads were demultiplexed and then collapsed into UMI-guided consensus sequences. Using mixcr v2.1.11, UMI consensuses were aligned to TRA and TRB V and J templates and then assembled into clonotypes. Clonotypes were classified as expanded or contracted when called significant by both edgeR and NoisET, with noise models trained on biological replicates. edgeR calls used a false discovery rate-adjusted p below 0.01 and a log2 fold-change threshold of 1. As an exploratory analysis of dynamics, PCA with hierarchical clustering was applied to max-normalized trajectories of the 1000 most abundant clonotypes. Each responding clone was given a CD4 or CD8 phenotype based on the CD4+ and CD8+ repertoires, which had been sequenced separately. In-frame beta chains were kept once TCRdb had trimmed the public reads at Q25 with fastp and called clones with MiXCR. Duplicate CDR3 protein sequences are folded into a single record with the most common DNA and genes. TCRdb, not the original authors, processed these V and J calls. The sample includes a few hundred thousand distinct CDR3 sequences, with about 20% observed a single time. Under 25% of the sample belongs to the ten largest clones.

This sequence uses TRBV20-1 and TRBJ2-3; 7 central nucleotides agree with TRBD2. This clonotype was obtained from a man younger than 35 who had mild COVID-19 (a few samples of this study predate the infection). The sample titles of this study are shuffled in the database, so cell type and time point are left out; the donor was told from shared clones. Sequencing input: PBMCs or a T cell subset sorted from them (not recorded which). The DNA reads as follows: TGCAGTGCCCCCGGGGGGAAAGATACGCAGTATTTT. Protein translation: CSAPGGKDTQYF.